This T cell receptor (beta chain) is drawn from a study of shared clonotypes between healthy human individuals. Template for every sorted-subset replicate PCR totaled around 210 ng DNA, some 30,000 T cell genomes. The data were produced by immunoSEQ multiplex PCR, yet TCRdb's version contains in-frame clones alone and is incomplete. The sample lists fewer than 1.8 million clones, less than 99% seen once, with around 0.38% in the top ten. The CDR3 consists of 17 residues. V lost 5 bases and J 0 bases, leaving 19 bases between the germline ends. The germline V gene encodes CDR1 SGHVS and CDR2 FQNEAQ. All of the donors resided in Nashville, Tennessee, and each was a Caucasian adult.

Sequencing was done on a sample of naive CD4+ T cells sorted from blood. Subset defined: CD45RA+ positively selected. The chain uses TRBV7-8 and TRBJ1-1; maybe TRBD1 (5 bases). This clonotype was obtained from a young man in good health. This CDR3 reads CASSNNGGLLMNTEAFF. CDR3 sequence (DNA): TGTGCCAGCAGCAACAATGGGGGACTCTTGATGAACACTGAAGCTTTCTTT.